This is a list of T cell receptor beta chains from one sample in a study of cytomegalovirus exposure and HLA in healthy donors. Sequencing used immunoSEQ multiplex PCR; TCRdb keeps in-frame clones, though not all of them. This sample has approximately 130,000 clones, with roughly four fifths found just once. Input material: PBMCs. These receptors were collected from a woman aged 18 to 35 in good health and CMV-seronegative. Both conserved end residues are part of each CDR3. The D gene is left open where the match is weak. Part of the rows lack a size; the others show once, few, many or a class for expanded clones.

D: TRBD2; size: once; J: TRBJ2-1; V: TRBV11-2; DNA: TGTGCCAGCACCGGGAGGGCCCCCAACAATGAGCAGTTCTTC; CDR3: CASTGRAPNNEQFF
D: NA; size: once; J: TRBJ1-2; V: TRBV5-1; DNA: TGCGCCAGCAGCGACGGACAGTACTATGGCTACACCTTC; CDR3: CASSDGQYYGYTF
D: NA; size: few; J: TRBJ2-4; V: TRBV7-2; DNA: TGTGCCAGCAGCTCGCCCTTCGAAGGGGCGCTGTTCGACAGTCAGTACTTC; CDR3: CASSSPFEGALFDSQYF
D: NA; size: NA; J: TRBJ1-4; V: TRBV4-2; DNA: TGTGCCAGCAGCCCACCGGTCAGGGCGGCCCCCCATAATGAAAAACTGTTTTTT; CDR3: CASSPPVRAAPHNEKLFF
D: NA; size: NA; J: TRBJ2-1; V: TRBV29-1; DNA: TGCAGCGTTGCCTTTCAGGGAGGCGCCTACAATGAGCAGTTCTTC; CDR3: CSVAFQGGAYNEQFF
D: TRBD2; size: NA; J: TRBJ2-1; V: TRBV30; DNA: TGTGCCTGGGATTCCGGGACTAGCTCCTACAATGAGCAGTTCTTC; CDR3: CAWDSGTSSYNEQFF
D: TRBD2; size: NA; J: TRBJ2-7; V: TRBV7-2; DNA: TGTGCCAGCAGCTTAGGACTAGCGGGGGTAAACGAGCAGTACTTC; CDR3: CASSLGLAGVNEQYF
D: NA; size: NA; J: TRBJ1-3; V: TRBV9; DNA: TGTGCCAGCAGCGTAGCGGGGGGTGGGGGGACGTCGGCTGGAAACACCATATATTTT; CDR3: CASSVAGGGGTSAGNTIYF
D: NA; size: NA; J: TRBJ1-3; V: TRBV11-2; DNA: TGTGCCAGCGTCCCCGGGACAATCTCTGGAAACACCATATATTTT; CDR3: CASVPGTISGNTIYF
D: NA; size: NA; J: TRBJ1-5; V: TRBV4-2; DNA: TGTGCCAGCTCCAAGACAGGAGACAATCAGCCCCAGCATTTT; CDR3: CASSKTGDNQPQHF
D: TRBD1; size: NA; J: TRBJ1-5; V: TRBV5-1; DNA: TGCGCCAGCATACCCGGGACAGATAGCAATCAGCCCCAGCATTTT; CDR3: CASIPGTDSNQPQHF
D: TRBD1; size: NA; J: TRBJ1-2; V: TRBV2; DNA: TGTGCCAGCAGCGGACAGGGGAACTATGGCTACACCTTC; CDR3: CASSGQGNYGYTF
D: TRBD1; size: NA; J: TRBJ2-5; V: TRBV5-8; DNA: TGTGCCAGCAGGAAGGGACAGTACCAAGAGACCCAGTACTTC; CDR3: CASRKGQYQETQYF
D: NA; size: NA; J: TRBJ2-7; V: TRBV10-2; DNA: TGCGCCAGCCGCGACTACGAGCAGTACTTC; CDR3: CASRDYEQYF
D: NA; size: once; J: TRBJ1-1; V: TRBV7-3; DNA: TGTGCCAGCAGCTTACGGGTCATAAGCAACACTGAAGCTTTCTTT; CDR3: CASSLRVISNTEAFF
D: NA; size: NA; J: TRBJ1-1; V: TRBV11-2; DNA: TGTGCCAGCAGCTTATCGTCTGAAGCTTTCTTT; CDR3: CASSLSSEAFF
D: NA; size: NA; J: TRBJ2-6; V: TRBV7-8; DNA: TGTGCCAGCAGTAAAAGGGGGGGCGCGGGTGGGGCCAACGGCCTGACTTTC; CDR3: CASSKRGGAGGANGLTF
D: NA; size: few; J: TRBJ2-7; V: TRBV29-1; DNA: TGCAGCGTTGAAGTCGGGACTTTATACGAGCAGTACTTC; CDR3: CSVEVGTLYEQYF
D: NA; size: NA; J: TRBJ1-5; V: TRBV23-1; DNA: TGCGCCAGCAGTCTTTCTTACAGGGATAGCAATCAGCCCCAGCATTTT; CDR3: CASSLSYRDSNQPQHF
D: TRBD2; size: NA; J: TRBJ2-6; V: TRBV5-4; DNA: TGTGCCAGCAGCGAAACTAGCGCTGGGGCCAACGGCCTGACTTTC; CDR3: CASSETSAGANGLTF
D: NA; size: NA; J: TRBJ2-3; V: TRBV7-9; DNA: TGTGCCAGCAGCTTAGGGACACCCACCTACACAGATACGCAGTATTTT; CDR3: CASSLGTPTYTDTQYF
D: NA; size: NA; J: TRBJ1-1; V: TRBV5-1; DNA: TGCGCCAGCAGCTTGGATGGGAGTGAAGCTTTCTTT; CDR3: CASSLDGSEAFF
D: NA; size: NA; J: TRBJ1-5; V: TRBV10-3; DNA: TGTGCCACAATGGCGGGGAACACGAGCAATCAGCCCCAGCATTTT; CDR3: CATMAGNTSNQPQHF
D: NA; size: NA; J: TRBJ1-1; V: TRBV5-4; DNA: TGTGCCAGCAGCCGAGGAGGGGAAGTAAGCACTGAAGCTTTCTTT; CDR3: CASSRGGEVSTEAFF
D: NA; size: NA; J: TRBJ2-7; V: TRBV18; DNA: TGTGCCAGCTCACCACCCGGGAAGCAGTACGAGCAGTACTTC; CDR3: CASSPPGKQYEQYF
D: TRBD1; size: few; J: TRBJ1-4; V: TRBV9; DNA: TGTGCCAGCAGCGTAGGAGAGGGGGCTACTAATGAAAAACTGTTTTTT; CDR3: CASSVGEGATNEKLFF
D: NA; size: NA; J: TRBJ1-5; V: TRBV7-9; DNA: TGTGCCAGCAGCTTAGATCTAAATAGCAATCAGCCCCAGCATTTT; CDR3: CASSLDLNSNQPQHF
D: TRBD1; size: once; J: TRBJ1-5; V: TRBV27; DNA: TGTGCCAGCAGCTGGACAGGGCGGAATCAGCCCCAGCATTTT; CDR3: CASSWTGRNQPQHF
D: NA; size: NA; J: TRBJ2-1; V: TRBV9; DNA: TGTGCCAGCAGCACCAATGTCGGGGTCGGTGAGCAGTTCTTC; CDR3: CASSTNVGVGEQFF
D: NA; size: NA; J: TRBJ1-2; V: TRBV7-9; DNA: TGTGCCAGCAGCTTAGGGCAGGGGAGTGACGGCTACACCTTC; CDR3: CASSLGQGSDGYTF
D: NA; size: NA; J: TRBJ2-5; V: TRBV4-2; DNA: TGTGCCAGCAGCCAGGCGAGGTTGGAGACCCAGTACTTC; CDR3: CASSQARLETQYF
D: TRBD1; size: NA; J: TRBJ2-6; V: TRBV11-2; DNA: TGTGCCAGCAGCTTTGGGACAGGGCTCTTCTCTGGGGCCAACGTCCTGACTTTC; CDR3: CASSFGTGLFSGANVLTF
D: NA; size: NA; J: TRBJ2-7; V: TRBV29-1; DNA: TGCAGCGTTGAAGACCAAACCTACGAGCAGTACTTC; CDR3: CSVEDQTYEQYF
D: NA; size: NA; J: TRBJ1-2; V: TRBV7-9; DNA: TGTGCCAGCAGCTTAGGTCGTCACGGGGGGCTCTATGGCTACACCTTC; CDR3: CASSLGRHGGLYGYTF